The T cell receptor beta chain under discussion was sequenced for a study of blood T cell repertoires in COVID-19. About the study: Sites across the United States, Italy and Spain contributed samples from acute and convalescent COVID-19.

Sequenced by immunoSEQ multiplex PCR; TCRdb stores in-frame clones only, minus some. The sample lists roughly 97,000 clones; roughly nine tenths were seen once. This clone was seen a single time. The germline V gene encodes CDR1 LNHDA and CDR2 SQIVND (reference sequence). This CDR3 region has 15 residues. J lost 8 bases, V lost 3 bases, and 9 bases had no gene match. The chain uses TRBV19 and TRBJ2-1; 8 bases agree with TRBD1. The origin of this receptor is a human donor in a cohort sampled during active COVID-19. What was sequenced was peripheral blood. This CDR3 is CASSMIQGARYEQFF. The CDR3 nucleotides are TGTGCCAGTAGTATGATTCAGGGGGCCCGTTATGAGCAGTTCTTC. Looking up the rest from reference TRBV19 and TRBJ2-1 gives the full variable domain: DGGITQSPKYLFRKEGQNVTLSCEQNLNHDAMYWYRQDPGQGLRLIYYSQIVNDFQKGDIAEGYSVSREKKESFPLTVTSAQKNPTAFYLCASSMIQGARYEQFFGPGTRLTVL.